A selection of T cell receptor beta chains follows, all from one sample in a study of T cell responses to AZD1222 COVID-19 vaccine. Libraries were prepared by immunoSEQ multiplex PCR; TCRdb keeps only in-frame clonotypes and omits some of them. This sample carries approximately 220,000 clones, roughly 91% of them seen once, and the ten largest clones take roughly 1%. This specimen consisted of peripheral blood, obtained on day 0 of MenACWY control vaccination. These receptors originate from an adult in good health. The CDR3 runs from the conserved cysteine through the conserved F or W.

v_gene	j_gene	CDR3aa
TRBV30	TRBJ1-2	CAWSRDKGYGYTF
TRBV6-5	TRBJ2-5	CASSYGGAVQETQYF
TRBV7-2	TRBJ1-1	CASSLWENTEAFF
TRBV2	TRBJ1-1	CASSDSYTEAFF
TRBV2	TRBJ2-1	CASRGTGTLYNEQFF
TRBV19	TRBJ1-6	CASSILDNSPLHF
TRBV7-6	TRBJ2-5	CASSLTRTGTETQYF
TRBV19	TRBJ2-2	CASSMVRGIHGELFF
TRBV6-8	TRBJ1-5	CASSYPLRAGNQPQHF
TRBV19	TRBJ1-5	CASSIRGGSHQPQHF
TRBV3-1/TRBV3-2	TRBJ1-2	CASSQGGAGYGYTF
TRBV4-2	TRBJ1-2	CASSQVGQGASNYGYTF
TRBV5-1	TRBJ1-3	CASSPTTGGNTIYF
TRBV7-3	TRBJ2-3	CASSFDRFTDTQYF
TRBV6-5	TRBJ1-5	CASSRKGNQPQHF
TRBV7-7	TRBJ2-5	CASSPDRETQYF
TRBV19	TRBJ1-2	CASSKPDRGLGYTF
TRBV6-2/TRBV6-3	TRBJ1-1	CASSRPPNTEAFF
TRBV29-1	TRBJ2-7	CSVPSGAGATYEQYF
TRBV7-2	TRBJ1-2	CASSLADRPNYGYTF
TRBV2	TRBJ1-6	CASSEAYGGVYNSPLHF
TRBV2	TRBJ1-1	CASSTGLRNTEAFF
TRBV2	TRBJ1-1	CASTRTGRNTEAFF
TRBV7-2	TRBJ1-5	CASRSFGDQPQHF
TRBV23-1	TRBJ1-6	CASSHSPSANSYNSPLHF
TRBV7-2	TRBJ2-1	CASSLSRVVDEQFF
TRBV28	TRBJ1-6	CASSFITGSYNSPLHF
TRBV19	TRBJ1-1	CASSIKGGLNTEAFF
TRBV5-1	TRBJ2-5	CASSWAGTSGQETQYF
TRBV18	TRBJ2-7	CASSPPGGGYEQYF
TRBV5-6	TRBJ1-3	CASSFRGSSGNTIYF
TRBV30	TRBJ1-4	CAWSVSETSEKLFF
TRBV6-1	TRBJ2-1	CASSEGSDPRNEQFF
TRBV27	TRBJ2-1	CASSFGVVNEQFF
TRBV5-5	TRBJ1-2	CASTSVPRNLEIYGYTF
TRBV7-2	TRBJ2-3	CASSLVAGGPADTQYF